This TCR beta chain was sequenced during a study of cytomegalovirus exposure and HLA in healthy donors. The CDR3 covers 14 residues. Trimming removed 0 bases from V and 6 bases from J; junction bases left unmatched: 5. Germline lookup yields CDR1 SGHVS and CDR2 FNYEAQ. This table comes from immunoSEQ multiplex PCR, and its TCRdb copy is limited to in-frame clones, with some not included. The sample holds 170,000 or so clones, 80% to 85% seen once. The chain recombines TRBV7-6 with TRBJ2-7, with 7 positions matching TRBD1. The specimen was PBMCs. The receptor comes from a woman aged 18 to 35 in good health and CMV-seropositive. This chain's CDR3 is CASSLASAGGEQYF. The CDR3 DNA follows: TGTGCCAGCAGCTTAGCGTCGGCAGGGGGCGAGCAGTACTTC.